A single sample is the source of the 5 T cell receptor beta chains below, sequenced in a study of blood T cell repertoires in COVID-19. Generated by immunoSEQ multiplex PCR, the TCRdb table keeps only in-frame clones and is missing some. The sample lists around 100,000 clones, 75% to 90% occurring once. The sample comprised peripheral blood. The receptors here all came from a man between 65 and 85 years old with acute or convalescent COVID-19.

The chain links TRBV11-2 to TRBJ1-2; D possibly corresponds to TRBD1 (5 bases). Germline CDR1 is SGHAT and CDR2 is FQNNGV. The V end was cut by 7 bases, the J end by 7 bases, with 16 bases between. This CDR3 is built from 13 residues. Written as DNA, the CDR3 is TGTGCCAGCACCGGGGAGGGGAAGGGTGGCTACACCTTC. It codes for CASTGEGKGGYTF.

The rearrangement links TRBV6-5 to TRBJ1-4; D possibly corresponds to TRBD1 (5 bases). This CDR3 comprises 11 residues. Deletions cut 10 bases from V and 5 bases from J, with 8 bases between. Germline V gene sequence: CDR1 MNHEY, CDR2 SVGAGI. The CDR3 is CATTENEKLFF. CDR3 nucleotide sequence: TGTGCCACGACAGAGAATGAAAAACTGTTTTTT.

This clone was observed once. The chain has TRBV2 and TRBJ2-1, with 10 bases that match TRBD2. The CDR3 sequence is 14 residues long. Trimming cost V 10 bases and J 3 bases; bases outside gene matches: 6. Germline assignment: CDR1 SNHLY and CDR2 FYNNEI. CDR3 protein: CATAGGLFYNEQFF. The CDR3 nucleotides read TGTGCCACAGCGGGAGGGCTTTTCTACAATGAGCAGTTCTTC.

The rearrangement uses TRBV5-1 and TRBJ1-1; 11 bases are shared with TRBD1. V lost 0 bases to trimming and J lost 4 bases; unmatched junction nucleotides: 8. The CDR3 totals 17 residues. Germline V CDR1 and CDR2: SGHRS, YFSETQ. CDR3 nucleotides: TGCGCCAGCAGCTTGGGGACAGGGGGCGCGGGCACCACTGAAGCTTTCTTT. Translation: CASSLGTGGAGTTEAFF.

The chain combines TRBV20-1 with TRBJ1-1, with a possible D match to TRBD1 (6 bases). V was pared by 6 bases and J by 7 bases, with 12 bases between. The CDR3 loop spans 11 amino acids. CDR1 and CDR2 from the germline V gene are DFQATT and SNEGSKA (reference sequence). The CDR3 DNA reads as TGCAGTGCAAGAAACAGGGTTGAAGCTTTCTTT. It translates to CSARNRVEAFF.